This T cell receptor (beta chain) was recovered during a study of blood T cell repertoires in COVID-19 (dated by TCRdb to the early 2020s). Regarding the research as a whole: The collaborator samples originated in the United States, Italy and Spain and spanned the acute and convalescent phases of COVID-19. The material from the prospective study consisted of cDNA or gDNA derived from T cells, B-cell-depleted T cells, or PBMCs. The dataset comprised deeply sampled blood TCRbeta repertoires from subjects exposed to, actively infected with, or recovered from COVID-19. The repertoires were released in a freely available public database meant as a resource for research on the immune response to SARS-CoV-2. The samples were drawn from two sources: the first 160 participants of the ongoing ImmuneRACE study, and some 1,300 subjects contributed by 6 global collaborators. The sample metadata nearly always contained a de-identified subject ID, COVID-19 status, age in years and sex. Where HLA class I and class II types were available, the types were taken from metadata supplied by the sample provider, not from assay-based typing.

The collaborating institutions used their own protocols to collect whole blood in K2EDTA tubes. For TCRbeta analysis, collaborators shipped samples in one of three forms: frozen whole blood, isolated PBMCs, or DNA extracted from either of those sample types. The immunoSEQ Assay, a bias-controlled multiplex PCR, was used to amplify TCRbeta CDR3 regions from genomic DNA. As for how the authors treated the data: The number of nucleated cells in each sample was estimated by amplification of reference gene primers within the assay. Sequence reads were collapsed and filtered to measure the absolute abundance of every unique TCRbeta CDR3 rearrangement. For each sample, productive Simpson clonality was calculated by taking the square root of Simpson's diversity index across productive rearrangements. Imported from immuneACCESS, the table was reduced by TCRdb to in-frame sequences with V and J called. These copies leave out some clones; in studies compared against another copy, an unresolved V gene accounts for under half, and the cause of the remainder is not known. V and J calls and clone size come straight from that table; D and trimming were deduced from the DNA. For this sample the table gives more than 250,000 clones, of which 88% were detected only once. 0.65% to 0.8% of the sample comes from the top ten.

About this clone itself: Its target antigen remains unknown. Base qualities are missing; no much larger clone stands one base away.

There are 15 amino acids in the CDR3, from cysteine to phenylalanine inclusive. The retained sequence is limited to the CDR3, 45 bases, with the frame set at the first base. V is trimmed back by 6 bases and J by 5 bases, and the junction contains 9 bases that no gene match accounts for. CDR1 is given as MNHEY and CDR2 as SMNVEV, both from the germline V gene (reference sequence). Broad study findings and their caveats: How much clinical and demographic metadata was included differed by source and by participant, and the metadata was provided uncurated.

Recombination joined TRBV27 with TRBJ1-4, with TRBD1 identical over 7 junction bases. This sequence was found in a human donor in a cohort sampled during active COVID-19. The sample was peripheral blood. The CDR3 region has the sequence CASSRGGSSNEKLFF. The DNA sequence follows: TGTGCCAGCAGCAGAGGGGGCAGCTCAAATGAAAAACTGTTTTTT. With the rest looked up from the reference TRBV27 and TRBJ1-4 genes rather than sequenced, the full variable domain is EAQVTQNPRYLITVTGKKLTVTCSQNMNHEYMSWYRQDPGLGLRQIYYSMNVEVTDKGDVPEGYKVSRKEKRNFPLILESPSPNQTSLYFCASSRGGSSNEKLFFGSGTQLSVL.